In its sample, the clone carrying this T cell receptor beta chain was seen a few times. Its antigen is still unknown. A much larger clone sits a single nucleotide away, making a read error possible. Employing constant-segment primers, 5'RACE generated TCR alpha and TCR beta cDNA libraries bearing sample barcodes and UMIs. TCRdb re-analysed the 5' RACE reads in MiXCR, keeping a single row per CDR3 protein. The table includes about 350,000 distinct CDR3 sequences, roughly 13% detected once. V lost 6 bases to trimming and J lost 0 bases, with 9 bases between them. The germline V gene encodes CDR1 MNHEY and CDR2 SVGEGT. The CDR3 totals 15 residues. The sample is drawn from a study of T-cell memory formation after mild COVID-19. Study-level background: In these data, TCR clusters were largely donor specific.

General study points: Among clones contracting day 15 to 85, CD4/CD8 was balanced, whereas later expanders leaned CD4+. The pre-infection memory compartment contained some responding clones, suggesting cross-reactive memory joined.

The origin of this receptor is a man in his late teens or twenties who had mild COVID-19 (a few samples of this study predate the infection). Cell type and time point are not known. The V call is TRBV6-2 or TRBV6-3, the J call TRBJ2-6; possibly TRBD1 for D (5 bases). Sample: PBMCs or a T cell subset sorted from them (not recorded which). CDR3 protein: CASSPDNSGANVLTF. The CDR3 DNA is TGTGCCAGCAGCCCGGACAACTCTGGGGCCAACGTCCTGACTTTC.